This T cell receptor (beta chain) comes out of a study of cytomegalovirus exposure and HLA in healthy donors. The CDR3 is made up of 14 amino acids. The germline gives CDR1 SEHNR, CDR2 FQNEAQ (reference sequence). V was cut by 6 bases and J by 0 bases, with 12 bases left in between. The study ran its PCR with 60 Vbeta and 13 Jbeta primers. Sequencing was performed with immunoSEQ multiplex PCR; in TCRdb, only in-frame clones are kept and a portion is missing. The sample includes 160,000 or so clones, around 69% of them seen just once. The rearrangement uses TRBV7-9 and TRBJ2-7; D is ambiguous. Sequencing was done on a sample of PBMCs. The sequence was obtained from a woman aged 30 to 39 in good health and CMV-seronegative. In DNA form, the CDR3 reads TGTGCCAGCAGAGCGCCAAGCCCCTCCTACGAGCAGTACTTC. Protein product: CASRAPSPSYEQYF.